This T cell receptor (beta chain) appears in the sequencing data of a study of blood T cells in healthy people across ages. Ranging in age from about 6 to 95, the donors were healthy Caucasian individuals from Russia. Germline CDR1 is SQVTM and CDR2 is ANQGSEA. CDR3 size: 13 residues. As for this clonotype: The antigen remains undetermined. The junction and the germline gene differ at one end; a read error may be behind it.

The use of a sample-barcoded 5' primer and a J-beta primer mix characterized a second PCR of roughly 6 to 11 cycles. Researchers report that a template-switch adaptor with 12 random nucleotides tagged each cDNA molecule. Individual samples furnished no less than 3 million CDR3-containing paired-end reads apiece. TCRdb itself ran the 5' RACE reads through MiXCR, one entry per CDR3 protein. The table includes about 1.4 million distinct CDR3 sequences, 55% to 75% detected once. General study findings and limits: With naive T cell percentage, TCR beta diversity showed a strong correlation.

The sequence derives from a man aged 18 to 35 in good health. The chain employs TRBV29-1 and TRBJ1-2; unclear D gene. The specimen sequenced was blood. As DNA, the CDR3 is TGCGGCGTTATAACAGAGCCAAACTATGGCTACACCTTC. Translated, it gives CGVITEPNYGYTF.